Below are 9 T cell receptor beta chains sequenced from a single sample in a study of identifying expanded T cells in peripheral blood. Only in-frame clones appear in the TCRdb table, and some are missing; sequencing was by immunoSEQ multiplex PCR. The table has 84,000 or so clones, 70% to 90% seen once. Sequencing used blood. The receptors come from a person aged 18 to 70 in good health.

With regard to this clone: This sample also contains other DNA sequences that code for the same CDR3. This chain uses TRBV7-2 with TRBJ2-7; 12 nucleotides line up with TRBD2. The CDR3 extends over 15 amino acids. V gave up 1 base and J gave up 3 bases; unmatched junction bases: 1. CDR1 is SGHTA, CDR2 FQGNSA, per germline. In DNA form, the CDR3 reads TGTGCCAGCAGCTTAGTACTAGCGGGGGGCTACGAGCAGTACTTC. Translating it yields CASSLVLAGGYEQYF. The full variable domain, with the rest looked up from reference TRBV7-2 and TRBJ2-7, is GAGVSQSPSNKVTEKGKDVELRCDPISGHTALYWYRQSLGQGLEFLIYFQGNSAPDKSGLPSDRFSAERTGGSVSTLTIQRTQQEDSAVYLCASSLVLAGGYEQYFGPGTRLTVT.

The CDR3 nucleotides read TGTGCCAGCAGTGTCGGACAGGGTGGGGGTTTCTTC. It specifies CASSVGQGGGFF. The rearrangement joins TRBV7-2 to TRBJ2-1, with 8 bases matching TRBD1. Trimming at V came to 6 bases and at J to 16 bases, leaving 11 bases not matched to a gene. This CDR3 spans 12 amino acids. The V gene's germline CDR1 is SGHTA and CDR2 FQGNSA.

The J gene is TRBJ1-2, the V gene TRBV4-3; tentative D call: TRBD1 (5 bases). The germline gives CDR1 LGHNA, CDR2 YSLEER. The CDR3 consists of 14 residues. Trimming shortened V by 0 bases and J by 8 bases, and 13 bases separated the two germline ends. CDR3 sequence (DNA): TGCGCCAGCAGCCAAGATCTGCTAGGGGCAGGCTACACCTTC. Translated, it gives CASSQDLLGAGYTF.

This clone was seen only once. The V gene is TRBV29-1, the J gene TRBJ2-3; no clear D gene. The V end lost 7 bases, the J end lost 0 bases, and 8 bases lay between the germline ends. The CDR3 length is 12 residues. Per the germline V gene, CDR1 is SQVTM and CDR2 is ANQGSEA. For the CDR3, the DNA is TGCAGCGCCGCGGACAGCACAGATACGCAGTATTTT. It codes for CSAADSTDTQYF.

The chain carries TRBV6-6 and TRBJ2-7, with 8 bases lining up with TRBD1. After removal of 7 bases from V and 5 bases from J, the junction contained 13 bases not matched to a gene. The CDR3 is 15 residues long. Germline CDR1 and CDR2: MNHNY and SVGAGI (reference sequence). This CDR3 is CASNRGQGARDEQYF. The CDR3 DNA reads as TGTGCCAGCAACCGAGGGCAGGGGGCGCGGGACGAGCAGTACTTC.

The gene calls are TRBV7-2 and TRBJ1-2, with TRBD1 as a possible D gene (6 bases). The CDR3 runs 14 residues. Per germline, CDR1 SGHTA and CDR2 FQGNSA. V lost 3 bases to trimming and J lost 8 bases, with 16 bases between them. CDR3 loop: CASSLGPNRDGYTF. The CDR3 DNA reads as TGTGCCAGCAGCTTGGGACCTAACAGGGACGGCTACACCTTC.

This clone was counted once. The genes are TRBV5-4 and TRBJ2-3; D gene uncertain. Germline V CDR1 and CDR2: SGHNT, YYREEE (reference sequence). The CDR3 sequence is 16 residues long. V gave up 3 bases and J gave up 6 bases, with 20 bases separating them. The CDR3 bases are TGTGCCAGCAGCTCGGCCCCGGGTCGAAGGGTGGATACGCAGTATTTT. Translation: CASSSAPGRRVDTQYF.

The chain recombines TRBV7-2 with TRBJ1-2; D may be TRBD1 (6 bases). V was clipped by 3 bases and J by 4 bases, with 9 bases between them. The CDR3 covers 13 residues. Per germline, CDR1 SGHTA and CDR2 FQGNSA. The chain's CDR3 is CASSFGGPYGYTF. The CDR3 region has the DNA TGTGCCAGCAGCTTTGGGGGGCCCTATGGCTACACCTTC.

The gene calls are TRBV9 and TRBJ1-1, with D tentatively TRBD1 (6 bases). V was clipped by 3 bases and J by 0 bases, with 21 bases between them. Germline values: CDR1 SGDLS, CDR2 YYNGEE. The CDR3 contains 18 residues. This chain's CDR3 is CASSGRQEALAMNTEAFF. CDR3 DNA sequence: TGTGCCAGCAGCGGAAGACAGGAAGCCCTCGCCATGAACACTGAAGCTTTCTTT.